Below are 3 T cell receptor beta chains sequenced from a single sample in a study of blood T cell repertoires in COVID-19. This table comes from immunoSEQ multiplex PCR, and its TCRdb copy is limited to in-frame clones, with some not included. The table has about 120,000 clones, 85% to 90% seen once. The sample taken for sequencing was peripheral blood. The receptors were gathered from a man in his 60s with COVID-19, enrolled during active disease.

This clone was observed once. The chain carries TRBV12-5 and TRBJ2-7; 10 bases map to TRBD1. Germline CDR1 LGHNT, CDR2 FRNRAP. The CDR3 contains 16 residues. Trimming removed 1 base from V and 6 bases from J; junction bases left unmatched: 9. The CDR3 coding sequence is TGTGCTAGTGGTTTGGGAGGGACAGGGGAGAGGGGCGAGCAGTACTTC. Translated, it gives CASGLGGTGERGEQYF.

This clone appeared a single time. The V call is TRBV9, the J call TRBJ2-1, with TRBD2 matching 9 bases. The CDR3 has 15 amino acids. The germline gives CDR1 SGDLS, CDR2 YYNGEE. V lost 0 bases to trimming and J lost 4 bases; unmatched junction nucleotides: 2. The CDR3: CASSVGSGGYNEQFF. The CDR3, as DNA: TGTGCCAGCAGCGTAGGCAGCGGGGGGTACAATGAGCAGTTCTTC.

The chain combines TRBV7-8 with TRBJ2-7; 8 nucleotides match TRBD1. CDR3 length equals 14 residues. The V segment lost 1 base and the J segment 3 bases; nucleotides outside the gene matches: 2. Germline CDR1 and CDR2: SGHVS and FQNEAQ. CDR3 sequence: CASSLGDRGYEQYF. CDR3 nucleotide sequence: TGTGCCAGCAGCTTAGGCGACAGGGGCTACGAGCAGTACTTC.